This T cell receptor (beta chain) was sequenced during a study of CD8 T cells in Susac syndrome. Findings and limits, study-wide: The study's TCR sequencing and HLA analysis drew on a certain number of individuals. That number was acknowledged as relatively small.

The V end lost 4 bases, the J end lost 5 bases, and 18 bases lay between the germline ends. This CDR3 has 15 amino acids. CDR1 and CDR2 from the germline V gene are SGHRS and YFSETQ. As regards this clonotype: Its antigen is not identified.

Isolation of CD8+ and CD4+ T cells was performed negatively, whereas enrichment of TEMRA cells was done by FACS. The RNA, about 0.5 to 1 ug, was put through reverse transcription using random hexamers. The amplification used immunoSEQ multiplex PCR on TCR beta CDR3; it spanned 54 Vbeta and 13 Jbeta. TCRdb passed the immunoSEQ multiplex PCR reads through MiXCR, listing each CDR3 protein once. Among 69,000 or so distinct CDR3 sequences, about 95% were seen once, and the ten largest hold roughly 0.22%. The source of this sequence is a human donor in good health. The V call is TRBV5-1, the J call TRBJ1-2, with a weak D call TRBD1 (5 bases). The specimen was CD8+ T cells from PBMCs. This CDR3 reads CASSDAGLGEYGYTF. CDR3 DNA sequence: TGCGCCAGCAGCGACGCGGGCTTAGGGGAGTATGGCTACACCTTC.